The 15 T cell receptor beta chains reported below all come from one sample, sequenced in a study of T-cell memory formation after mild COVID-19. TCRdb re-called the 5' RACE reads with MiXCR, one entry per CDR3 protein. Among about 200,000 distinct CDR3 sequences listed, over 7.5% were seen once. The specimen was PBMCs or a T cell subset sorted from them (not recorded which). These receptors were obtained from a man younger than 35 who had mild COVID-19 (a few samples of this study predate the infection). Cell type and time point are not known.

This clonotype has a count of ten or more. V and J are TRBV4-3 and TRBJ2-1, with TRBD2 as a possible D gene (5 bases). Trimming cost V 4 bases and J 0 bases, with 10 bases left between them. The CDR3 runs 15 residues. The germline CDR1 and CDR2 sequences are LGHNA and YSLEER. The CDR3 DNA reads as TGCGCCAGCAGCCGGAGGTCCGGCTCCTACAATGAGCAGTTCTTC. It is translated as CASSRRSGSYNEQFF.

The chain recombines TRBV7-3 with TRBJ2-1; TRBD1 matches 8 bases. Germline lookup yields CDR1 SGHTA and CDR2 FQGTGA. The CDR3 runs 16 residues. V shed 5 bases and J 0 bases; nucleotides not matched to a gene: 6. CDR3 protein: CASSDLGQGSYNEQFF. As DNA, the CDR3 is TGTGCCAGCAGCGACCTCGGACAGGGCTCCTACAATGAGCAGTTCTTC.

The chain carries TRBV28 and TRBJ1-5; maybe TRBD1 (6 bases). The germline V gene has CDR1 MDHEN and CDR2 SYDVKM. The CDR3 consists of 13 residues. V lost 6 bases, J lost 5 bases, and 11 bases lay in between. The CDR3 coding sequence is TGTGCCAGCAGATGGGGGCGTGATCAGCCCCAGCATTTT. Amino acid sequence: CASRWGRDQPQHF. The full variable domain, in which reference TRBV28 and TRBJ1-5 provide the parts outside the CDR3, is DVKVTQSSRYLVKRTGEKVFLECVQDMDHENMFWYRQDPGLGLRLIYFSYDVKMKEKGDIPEGYSVSREKKERFSLILESASTNQTSMYLCASRWGRDQPQHFGDGTRLSIL.

This clonotype was seen at least ten times. The genes are TRBV4-3 and TRBJ2-1; 7 nucleotides match TRBD2. V dropped 0 bases and J dropped 7; count of bases not matched to a gene: 3. CDR3 length equals 14 residues. Germline CDR1 reads LGHNA; CDR2 reads YSLEER. The CDR3 bases are TGCGCCAGCAGCCAAGAGGGGGGGTGGAATGAGCAGTTCTTC. It translates to CASSQEGGWNEQFF.

This clonotype occurred a few times. The V gene is TRBV13, the J gene TRBJ1-4; perhaps TRBD1 as D (5 bases). The V gene's germline CDR1 is PRHDT and CDR2 FYEKMQ (reference sequence). V lost 5 bases and J lost 7, with 17 bases in between. This CDR3 region has 15 residues. CDR3 in amino acids: CASSPPRGGPEKLFF. The CDR3 DNA follows: TGTGCCAGCAGCCCGCCACGGGGGGGACCTGAAAAACTGTTTTTT. Full variable domain (missing parts from reference TRBV13 and TRBJ1-4): AAGVIQSPRHLIKEKRETATLKCYPIPRHDTVYWYQQGPGQDPQFLISFYEKMQSDKGSIPDRFSAQQFSDYHSELNMSSLELGDSALYFCASSPPRGGPEKLFFGSGTQLSVL.

This clonotype was observed a handful of times. DNA for the CDR3: TGCGCCAGCAGCTTTCGCGGGGGGGCCGCGAACACCGGGGAGCTGTTTTTT. Protein product: CASSFRGGAANTGELFF. The chain combines TRBV5-1 with TRBJ2-2, with 9 bases identical to TRBD2. The CDR3 is 17 amino acids. Losses at the gene ends were 2 bases for V and 0 bases for J; bases not matched to a gene: 5. CDR1 is SGHRS and CDR2 is YFSETQ in the germline V gene.

This clonotype has just a few counts. This chain links TRBV10-3 with TRBJ1-1; possible D gene TRBD1, 5 bases. V was cut by 4 bases and J by 9 bases, with 15 bases left in between. The CDR3 runs 13 residues. Germline assignment: CDR1 ENHRY and CDR2 SYGVKD. The CDR3, as DNA: TGTGCCATCAGTGTCGGGGACGGGGGGAAAGCTTTCTTT. The encoded protein is CAISVGDGGKAFF.

In its sample, this clonotype was seen many times. The chain joins TRBV7-3 to TRBJ2-3; the D is unclear. Germline V gene sequence: CDR1 SGHTA, CDR2 FQGTGA. This CDR3 spans 14 amino acids. The germline V and J ends were trimmed by 2 bases and 2 bases, with 8 bases remaining between them. The CDR3 is CASSLGLTTDTQYF. Written as DNA, the CDR3 is TGTGCCAGCAGCTTAGGCCTGACCACAGATACGCAGTATTTT.

This clonotype was seen a few times. The chain recombines TRBV12-5 with TRBJ1-2; TRBD1 is a possible D gene (5 bases). The germline V gene has CDR1 LGHNT and CDR2 FRNRAP. The CDR3 sequence is 18 residues long. Trimming left V 1 base short and J 4 bases short, with 22 bases between. CDR3 amino acids: CASGLAPTSGDSTYGYTF. CDR3 DNA sequence: TGTGCTAGTGGTTTGGCACCTACAAGCGGAGACAGCACCTATGGCTACACCTTC. The full variable domain, its missing parts supplied by reference TRBV12-5 and TRBJ1-2, is DARVTQTPRHKVTEMGQEVTMRCQPILGHNTVFWYRQTMMQGLELLAYFRNRAPLDDSGMPKDRFSAEMPDATLATLKIQPSEPRDSAVYFCASGLAPTSGDSTYGYTFGSGTRLTVV.

This clonotype has only a few counts. This chain joins TRBV30 and TRBJ2-5, with 8 nucleotides matching TRBD2. CDR3 length equals 12 residues. Germline V gives CDR1 GTSNPN, CDR2 SVGIG (reference sequence). Unmatched junction bases numbered 5, after V lost 6 bases and J lost 5 bases. CDR3 bases: TGTGCCTGTTCCGGCGGGGGGGAGACCCAGTACTTC. Translated: CACSGGGETQYF. The full variable domain, its missing parts supplied by reference TRBV30 and TRBJ2-5, is SQTIHQWPATLVQPVGSPLSLECTVEGTSNPNLYWYRQAAGRGLQLLFYSVGIGQISSEVPQNLSASRPQDRQFILSSKKLLLSDSGFYLCACSGGGETQYFGPGTRLLVL.

This chain uses TRBV5-1 with TRBJ1-4, with D uncertain. The length of the CDR3 is 14 residues. V was trimmed by 2 bases and J by 7 bases, leaving 12 bases between them. The V gene's germline CDR1 is SGHRS and CDR2 YFSETQ. CDR3 in amino acids: CASSFNTPAEKLFF. In DNA form, the CDR3 reads TGCGCCAGCAGCTTCAACACACCGGCTGAAAAACTGTTTTTT.

Many counts were recorded for this clonotype. The rearrangement uses TRBV7-2 and TRBJ2-1; TRBD2 aligns across 7 bases. The CDR3 has 16 residues. The V and J ends lost 7 bases and 7 bases, in that order; junction bases with no gene match: 16. Germline CDR1 and CDR2: SGHTA and FQGNSA. In nucleotides, the CDR3 is TGTGCCAGCATCATCACCTGGGGAGGGAATGGGAATGAGCAGTTCTTC. Its protein is CASIITWGGNGNEQFF.

This clonotype was picked up a small number of times. The chain recombines TRBV28 with TRBJ1-1; weak D call: TRBD1 (5 bases). The CDR3 length is 16 residues. Germline CDR1 reads MDHEN; CDR2 reads SYDVKM. V lost 6 bases to trimming and J lost 2 bases, with 19 bases between them. CDR3 sequence reads: CASSPILWDGNTEAFF. The CDR3 bases are TGTGCCAGCAGCCCAATACTCTGGGACGGAAACACTGAAGCTTTCTTT.

This clonotype has a handful of counts. The V gene is TRBV4-1, the J gene TRBJ2-7; TRBD1 aligns across 10 bases. This CDR3 is built from 16 residues. J gave up 1 base and V 2 bases, and 5 bases lay outside the gene matches. Germline loops: CDR1 MGHRA, CDR2 YSYEKL. Here the CDR3 reads CASSQPGTGESYEQYF. CDR3 nucleotide sequence: TGCGCCAGCAGCCAACCTGGGACAGGGGAATCCTACGAGCAGTACTTC.

This clonotype showed up many times. The chain links TRBV7-2 to TRBJ2-5, with D unresolved. The CDR3 is 13 amino acids. Germline CDR1 SGHTA, CDR2 FQGNSA. V was shortened by 4 bases and J by 2 bases, with 8 bases between the two germline ends. CDR3 protein: CASSSMLQETQYF. The CDR3 DNA is TGTGCCAGCAGCTCCATGTTACAAGAGACCCAGTACTTC. Full variable domain (missing parts from reference TRBV7-2 and TRBJ2-5): GAGVSQSPSNKVTEKGKDVELRCDPISGHTALYWYRQSLGQGLEFLIYFQGNSAPDKSGLPSDRFSAERTGGSVSTLTIQRTQQEDSAVYLCASSSMLQETQYFGPGTRLLVL.